These 5 T cell receptor beta chains originate from one sample sequenced in a study of neurological immune-mediated disorders. Each CDR3 protein gets one entry after TCRdb re-called the 5' RACE reads with MiXCR. The table has about 99,000 distinct CDR3 sequences, 10% to 11% seen once. The time point denotes: longitudinal time-point 3. The sample comprised PBMCs. Receptors originate from a female donor with HTLV-1-associated myelopathy (HAM/TSP).

This clonotype came up many times. V and J are TRBV24-1 and TRBJ2-5; maybe TRBD1 (5 bases). The CDR3 contains 14 residues. The V gene lost 4 bases and the J gene lost 5 bases, with 13 bases spanning the gap. In germline, CDR1 is KGHDR, CDR2 SFDVKD. For the CDR3, the DNA is TGTGCCACCAGTGACAGCCAGGGTACGGAGACCCAGTACTTC. This gives the protein CATSDSQGTETQYF.

This clonotype has just a few counts. The chain is built from TRBV3-1 and TRBJ1-2, with TRBD1 as a possible D gene (6 bases). The CDR3 sequence is 14 residues long. Trimming shortened V by 1 base and J by 9 bases, and 15 bases separated the two germline ends. Germline CDR1 LGHDT, CDR2 YNNKEL (reference sequence). CDR3 in amino acids: CASSQVLQGGSYTF. The DNA for the CDR3 is TGTGCCAGCAGCCAAGTTCTACAGGGAGGTAGCTACACCTTC.

The CDR3 DNA is TGTGCCAGCAATACACAGGGGCAATCCTACAATGAGCAGTTCTTC. This sequence encodes CASNTQGQSYNEQFF. The chain carries TRBV6-1 and TRBJ2-1, with TRBD1 matching 7 bases. The trim removed 7 bases at V and 1 base at J, leaving 7 bases unmatched. Germline lookup yields CDR1 MNHNS and CDR2 SASEGT. The CDR3 spans 15 residues.

This clonotype occurred many times. This chain uses TRBV20-1 with TRBJ1-4; D not certain. V lost 3 bases, J lost 6 bases, and 8 bases lay in between. This CDR3 has 12 amino acids. Germline V gives CDR1 DFQATT, CDR2 SNEGSKA (reference sequence). The DNA for the CDR3 is TGCAGTGCTAGTTCTCTCCATGAAAAACTGTTTTTT. Translating it yields CSASSLHEKLFF.

Ten or more counts support this clonotype. CDR3 sequence: CASSVQGNQPQHF. Here the CDR3 DNA reads TGTGCCAGCAGTGTGCAGGGCAATCAGCCCCAGCATTTT. This chain connects TRBV12-3 or TRBV12-4 to TRBJ1-5, with D hard to call. Trimming stripped 5 bases from V and 2 bases from J, with 7 bases between. The CDR3 runs to 13 residues.